This T cell receptor (beta chain) was identified in a study of identical twins. The CDR3 is 15 residues long. The germline CDR1 and CDR2 sequences are MNHEY and SVGAGI. V lost 0 bases and J lost 5, with 14 bases in between. Via MiXCR, TCRdb re-called the 5' RACE reads, giving one row per CDR3 protein. The table lists roughly 700,000 distinct CDR3 sequences, 8.5% to 9.5% of them singletons, with around 0.98% in the top ten. A further study also used this sample, focusing on yellow fever vaccine responses in identical twins.

The chain combines TRBV6-5 with TRBJ2-7; no firm D call. Sequencing used PBMCs. This TCR was recovered from a woman aged 18-29 years in good health. The CDR3 region is CASSYSGSSGNEQYF. The CDR3 coding sequence is TGTGCCAGCAGTTACTCGGGCTCCTCGGGCAACGAGCAGTACTTC.